This TCR beta chain appears in the sequencing data of a study of T cell changes during pregnancy in multiple sclerosis. The CDR3 has 14 amino acids. V dropped 1 base and J dropped 8; count of bases not matched to a gene: 7. The germline V gene encodes CDR1 SGHDN and CDR2 FVKESK. Measured with immunoSEQ multiplex PCR; TCRdb has only the in-frame clones, and not every one. The table includes 70,000 to 85,000 clones, roughly nine tenths detected once. J is TRBJ2-5 and V is TRBV14, with 7 bases fitting TRBD1. The sequencing here drew on peripheral blood, taken before pregnancy. This TCR derives from a female donor with multiple sclerosis, enrolled in a pregnancy study. The CDR3 is CASSQGGNRGTQYF. In DNA, the CDR3 is TGTGCCAGCAGCCAAGGGGGAAACAGGGGCACCCAGTACTTC.